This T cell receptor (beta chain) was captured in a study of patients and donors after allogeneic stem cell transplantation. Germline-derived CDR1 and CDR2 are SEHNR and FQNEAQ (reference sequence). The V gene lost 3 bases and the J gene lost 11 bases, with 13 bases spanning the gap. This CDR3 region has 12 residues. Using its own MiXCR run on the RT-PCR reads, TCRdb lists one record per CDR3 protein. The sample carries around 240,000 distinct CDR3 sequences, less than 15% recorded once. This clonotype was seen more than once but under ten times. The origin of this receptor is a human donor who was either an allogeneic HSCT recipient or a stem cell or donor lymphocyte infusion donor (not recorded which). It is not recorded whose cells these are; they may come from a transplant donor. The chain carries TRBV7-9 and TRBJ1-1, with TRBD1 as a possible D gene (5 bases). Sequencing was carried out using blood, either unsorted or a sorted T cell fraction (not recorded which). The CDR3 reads CASSLGGRAAFF. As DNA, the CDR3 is TGTGCCAGCAGCTTGGGGGGAAGAGCGGCTTTCTTT. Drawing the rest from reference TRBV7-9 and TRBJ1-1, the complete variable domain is DTGVSQNPRHKITKRGQNVTFRCDPISEHNRLYWYRQTLGQGPEFLTYFQNEAQLEKSRLLSDRFSAERPKGSFSTLEIQRTEQGDSAMYLCASSLGGRAAFFGQGTRLTVV.